The following is a T cell receptor (beta chain) sequence with its context. The sorted Tregs were CD4+CD25+CD127-/low cells. One entry per CDR3 protein results from TCRdb running MiXCR on the 5' RACE reads. Of 35,000 to 55,000 distinct CDR3 sequences in the sample, around a fifth were seen once. This CDR3 spans 13 amino acids. V trimming: 9 bases; J trimming: 8 bases; junction bases outside the gene matches: 6. Germline CDR1 is MNHEY and CDR2 is SMNVEV (reference sequence). Sequencing was performed on Tregs sorted from a lymph node. The sequence was obtained from a female donor with breast cancer. V usage is TRBV27 and J usage is TRBJ1-6, with TRBD1 matching 8 bases. This chain's CDR3 is CASTDRVDSPLHF. DNA of the CDR3: TGTGCCAGTACGGACAGGGTCGATTCACCCCTCCACTTT.